A single sample gave rise to the 5 T cell receptor beta chains below, sequenced in a study of cytomegalovirus exposure and HLA in healthy donors. PCR amplification relied on 60 Vbeta primers (plus 13 Jbeta primers). Repertoires were generated with immunoSEQ multiplex PCR, while TCRdb's copy carries only in-frame clones and drops some. Counted here are over 150,000 clones, around four fifths occurring once; the ten biggest clones make up 1%. What was sequenced was PBMCs. The receptors were gathered from a woman aged 50 to 65 in good health and CMV-seropositive.

A remark on this clone: Germline and junction disagree at one end, which may indicate a read error. This chain connects TRBV28 to TRBJ1-2; TRBD1 is a possible D gene (5 bases). There are 13 residues in the CDR3. Per the germline V gene, CDR1 is MDHEN and CDR2 is SYDVKM. Here the CDR3 DNA reads TGTGACAGCAGTACAAGGGGCCAATATGGCTACACCTTC. It codes for CDSSTRGQYGYTF.

This clone showed up just once. V gene TRBV14 combines with J gene TRBJ1-2, with a possible D match to TRBD1 (5 bases). V was trimmed by 6 bases and J by 2 bases, leaving 7 bases between them. Germline V gives CDR1 SGHDN, CDR2 FVKESK. CDR3 length: 12 amino acids. The CDR3 DNA reads as TGTGCCAGCAGTCGACAGAACTATGGCTACACCTTC. Translating it yields CASSRQNYGYTF. Combining the CDR3 with reference TRBV14 and TRBJ1-2 gives the whole variable domain EAGVTQFPSHSVIEKGQTVTLRCDPISGHDNLYWYRRVMGKEIKFLLHFVKESKQDESGMPNNRFLAERTGGTYSTLKVQPAELEDSGVYFCASSRQNYGYTFGSGTRLTVV.

The genes are TRBV27 and TRBJ2-6; 7 bases match TRBD1. Losses at the gene ends were 7 bases for V and 0 bases for J; bases not matched to a gene: 9. The CDR3 has 17 residues. Germline V gene data show CDR1 as MNHEY and CDR2 as SMNVEV (reference sequence). DNA of the CDR3: TGTGCCAGCACCGGGGACAGTTACTCCTCTGGGGCCAACGTCCTGACTTTC. Amino acids: CASTGDSYSSGANVLTF.

This clone has only one observation. The chain recombines TRBV28 with TRBJ1-5; a weak D match, TRBD1 (6 bases). Germline V lookup: CDR1 MDHEN, CDR2 SYDVKM. CDR3 length: 12 residues. V gave up 6 bases and J gave up 6 bases, with 9 bases separating them. CDR3 sequence (DNA): TGTGCCAGCAGGCTACAGGGTCAGCCCCAGCATTTT. Translating gives CASRLQGQPQHF.

The chain joins TRBV19 to TRBJ2-2; possibly TRBD2 for D (5 bases). The CDR3 length is 12 residues. V was clipped by 6 bases and J by 5 bases, with 7 bases between them. Germline values: CDR1 LNHDA, CDR2 SQIVND (reference sequence). Written as DNA, the CDR3 is TGTGCCAGTAGCCGGGAAACCGGGGAGCTGTTTTTT. Translating it yields CASSRETGELFF.